Listed below are T cell receptor beta chains from one sample, sequenced in a study of T cell repertoires in cytomegalovirus infection. Their antigen targets remain unknown. TCRdb re-analysed the reads in MiXCR, keeping a single row per CDR3 protein. The table shows roughly 500,000 distinct CDR3 sequences, with about 33% occurring only once. This specimen consisted of cultured PBMCs, obtained from culture after CMV antigen stimulation. These receptors originate from a human donor in good health (CMV status not recorded). Some clones in this sample may be carry-over from other donors' samples. Both conserved end residues are part of each CDR3. Each record gives: J gene, V gene, CDR3 protein.

j_call: TRBJ1-1
v_call: TRBV4-3
cdr3_aa: CASSQEQGNTEAFF

j_call: TRBJ2-3
v_call: TRBV7-2
cdr3_aa: CASSFSERDTQYF

j_call: TRBJ2-1
v_call: TRBV6-6
cdr3_aa: CASSYSSGSNEQFF

j_call: TRBJ2-1
v_call: TRBV6-2/TRBV6-3
cdr3_aa: CASSWRTSGRVGSYNEQFF

j_call: TRBJ2-7
v_call: TRBV28
cdr3_aa: CASSRNLAGELGSF

j_call: TRBJ1-3
v_call: TRBV7-2
cdr3_aa: CASSLAWTAKGNTIYF

j_call: TRBJ2-3
v_call: TRBV4-1
cdr3_aa: CASRLENRVRTDTQYF

j_call: TRBJ2-3
v_call: TRBV12-3/TRBV12-4
cdr3_aa: CASSFPGASTDTQYF

j_call: TRBJ2-3
v_call: TRBV7-8
cdr3_aa: CASSPPTSGRITDTQYF

j_call: TRBJ1-1
v_call: TRBV6-2/TRBV6-3
cdr3_aa: CASGGGVNTEAFF

j_call: TRBJ2-2
v_call: TRBV12-5
cdr3_aa: CASGLNHGELFF

j_call: TRBJ2-3
v_call: TRBV7-2
cdr3_aa: CASSLAPTQAQYF

j_call: TRBJ2-1
v_call: TRBV7-2
cdr3_aa: CASSLTSGDEQFF

j_call: TRBJ2-2
v_call: TRBV6-1
cdr3_aa: CASSEGTGTGSRGELFF

j_call: TRBJ1-1
v_call: TRBV5-4
cdr3_aa: CASSYASGTGQGTEAFF

j_call: TRBJ2-1
v_call: TRBV7-2
cdr3_aa: CASSFLTSGSNEQFF

j_call: TRBJ2-1
v_call: TRBV7-8
cdr3_aa: CASSSALGSYNEQFF

j_call: TRBJ2-3
v_call: TRBV27
cdr3_aa: CASIMRSGALSSTDTQYF

j_call: TRBJ1-6
v_call: TRBV27
cdr3_aa: CASSLGRRNNSPLHF

j_call: TRBJ2-3
v_call: TRBV7-1
cdr3_aa: CASSAVDDTQYF

j_call: TRBJ1-2
v_call: TRBV19
cdr3_aa: CASRTGPNYGYTF

j_call: TRBJ1-4
v_call: TRBV27
cdr3_aa: CANQSWTGGAFVEKLFF

j_call: TRBJ2-5
v_call: TRBV7-2
cdr3_aa: CASSTRTSGSETQYF

j_call: TRBJ1-2
v_call: TRBV19
cdr3_aa: CASTDSGTGRYGYTF

j_call: TRBJ2-3
v_call: TRBV4-3
cdr3_aa: CASSQPDIPSTDTQYF

j_call: TRBJ2-4
v_call: TRBV19
cdr3_aa: CASQFPGGKNIQYF

j_call: TRBJ2-3
v_call: TRBV5-1
cdr3_aa: CASSPPSGTHTDTQYF

j_call: TRBJ2-7
v_call: TRBV4-3
cdr3_aa: CASSQEFGTSGSRYEQYF

j_call: TRBJ1-1
v_call: TRBV6-2/TRBV6-3
cdr3_aa: CASSPGQDTEAFF

j_call: TRBJ2-1
v_call: TRBV7-6
cdr3_aa: CASSLRSYNEQFF

j_call: TRBJ2-1
v_call: TRBV6-2/TRBV6-3
cdr3_aa: CASSYIGFYNEQFF

j_call: TRBJ2-3
v_call: TRBV4-3
cdr3_aa: CASSQDTLDTDTQYF

j_call: TRBJ2-1
v_call: TRBV15
cdr3_aa: CATSRASGRYNEQFF

j_call: TRBJ2-1
v_call: TRBV11-2
cdr3_aa: CASSFIATGQGEQFF

j_call: TRBJ2-6
v_call: TRBV30
cdr3_aa: CAWRPLDRDYSGANVLTF